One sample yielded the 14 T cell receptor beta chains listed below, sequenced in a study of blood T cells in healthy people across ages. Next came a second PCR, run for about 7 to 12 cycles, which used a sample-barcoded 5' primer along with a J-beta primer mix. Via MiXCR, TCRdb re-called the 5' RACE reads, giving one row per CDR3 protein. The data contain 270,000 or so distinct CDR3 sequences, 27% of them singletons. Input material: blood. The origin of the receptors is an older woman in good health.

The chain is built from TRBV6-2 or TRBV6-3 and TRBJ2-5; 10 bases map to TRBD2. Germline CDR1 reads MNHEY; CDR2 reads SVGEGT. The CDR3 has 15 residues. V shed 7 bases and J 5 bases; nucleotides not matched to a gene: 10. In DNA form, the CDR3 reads TGTGCCAGCAAACCTAGCGGGAGTTACAGGGAGACCCAGTACTTC. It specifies CASKPSGSYRETQYF.

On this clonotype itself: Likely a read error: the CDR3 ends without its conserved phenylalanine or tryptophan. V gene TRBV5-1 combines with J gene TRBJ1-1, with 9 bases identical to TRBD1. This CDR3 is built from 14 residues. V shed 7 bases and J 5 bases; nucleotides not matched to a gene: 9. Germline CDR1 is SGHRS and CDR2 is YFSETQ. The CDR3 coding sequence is TGCGCCAGCGGTGTACAGGGGGCAAGGACTGAAGCTTTCTCT. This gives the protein CASGVQGARTEAFS.

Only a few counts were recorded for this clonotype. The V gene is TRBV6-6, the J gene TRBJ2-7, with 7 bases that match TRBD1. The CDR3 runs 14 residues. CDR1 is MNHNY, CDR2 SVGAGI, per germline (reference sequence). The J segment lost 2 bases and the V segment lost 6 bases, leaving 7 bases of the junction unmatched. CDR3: CASSRGQATYEQYF. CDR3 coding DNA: TGTGCCAGCAGCCGTGGACAGGCGACCTACGAGCAGTACTTC.

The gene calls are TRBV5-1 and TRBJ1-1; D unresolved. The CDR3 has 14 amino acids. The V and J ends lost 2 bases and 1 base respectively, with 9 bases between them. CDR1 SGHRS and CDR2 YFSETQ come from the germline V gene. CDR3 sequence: CASSLEHRNTEAFF. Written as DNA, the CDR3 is TGCGCCAGCAGCTTAGAACACCGGAACACTGAAGCTTTCTTT.

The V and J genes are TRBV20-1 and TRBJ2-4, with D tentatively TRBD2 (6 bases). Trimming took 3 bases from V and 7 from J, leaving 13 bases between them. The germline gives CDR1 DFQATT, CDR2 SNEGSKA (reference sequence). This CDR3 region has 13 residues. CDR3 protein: CSARDYRGNIQYF. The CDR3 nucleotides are TGCAGTGCTAGGGACTATAGAGGGAACATTCAGTACTTC.

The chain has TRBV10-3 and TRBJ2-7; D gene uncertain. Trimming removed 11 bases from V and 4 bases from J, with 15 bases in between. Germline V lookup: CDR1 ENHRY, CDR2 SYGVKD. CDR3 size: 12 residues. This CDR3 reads CALSSTGYEQYF. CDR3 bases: TGTGCCCTTTCATCAACTGGTTACGAGCAGTACTTC.

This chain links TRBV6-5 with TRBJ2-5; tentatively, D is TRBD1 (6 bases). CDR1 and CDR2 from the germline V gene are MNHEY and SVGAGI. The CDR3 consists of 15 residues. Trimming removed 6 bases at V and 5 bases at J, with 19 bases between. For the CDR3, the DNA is TGTGCCAGCAGCACCGGGACCACAAGGGGGGAGACCCAGTACTTC. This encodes CASSTGTTRGETQYF.

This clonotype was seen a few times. This CDR3 reads CSVVGQAQETQYF. CDR3 nucleotides: TGCAGCGTTGTAGGGCAGGCTCAAGAGACCCAGTACTTC. The chain uses TRBV29-1 and TRBJ2-5; D ambiguous. Germline assignment: CDR1 SQVTM and CDR2 ANQGSEA. The CDR3 has 13 residues. The V end lost 4 bases, the J end lost 2 bases, and 11 bases lay between the germline ends. The whole variable domain, filled in from reference TRBV29-1 and TRBJ2-5, reads SAVISQKPSRDICQRGTSLTIQCQVDSQVTMMFWYRQQPGQSLTLIATANQGSEATYESGFVIDKFPISRPNLTFSTLTVSNMSPEDSSIYLCSVVGQAQETQYFGPGTRLLVL.

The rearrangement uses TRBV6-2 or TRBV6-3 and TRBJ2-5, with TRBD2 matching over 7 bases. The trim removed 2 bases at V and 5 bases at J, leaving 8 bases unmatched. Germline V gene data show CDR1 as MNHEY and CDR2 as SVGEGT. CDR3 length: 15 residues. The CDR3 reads CASSYPRGTLETQYF. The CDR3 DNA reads TGTGCCAGCAGTTACCCGCGGGGGACCCTTGAGACCCAGTACTTC.

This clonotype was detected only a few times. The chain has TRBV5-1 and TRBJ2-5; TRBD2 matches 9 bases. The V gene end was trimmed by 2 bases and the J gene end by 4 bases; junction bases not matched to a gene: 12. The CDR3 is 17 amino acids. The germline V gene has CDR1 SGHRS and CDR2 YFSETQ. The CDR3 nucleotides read TGCGCCAGCAGCTTTGGTTCCGCGGGAGGGCGCGGAGAGACCCAGTACTTC. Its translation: CASSFGSAGGRGETQYF.

The CDR3: CSAREGGDEQFF. The CDR3 region has the DNA TGCAGTGCTAGAGAGGGGGGTGATGAGCAGTTCTTC. This chain links TRBV20-1 with TRBJ2-1; the D gene is possibly TRBD2 (6 bases). The CDR3 runs to 12 residues. V was clipped by 0 bases and J by 8 bases, with 8 bases between them. Germline CDR1 reads DFQATT; CDR2 reads SNEGSKA (reference sequence).

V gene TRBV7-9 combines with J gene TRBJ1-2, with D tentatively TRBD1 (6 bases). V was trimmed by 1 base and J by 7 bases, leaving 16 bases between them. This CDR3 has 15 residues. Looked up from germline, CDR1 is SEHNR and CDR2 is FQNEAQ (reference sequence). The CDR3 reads CASSLVAGESSGYTF. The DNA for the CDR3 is TGTGCCAGCAGCTTAGTGGCAGGGGAATCGAGTGGCTACACCTTC. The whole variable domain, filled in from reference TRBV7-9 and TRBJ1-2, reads DTGVSQNPRHKITKRGQNVTFRCDPISEHNRLYWYRQTLGQGPEFLTYFQNEAQLEKSRLLSDRFSAERPKGSFSTLEIQRTEQGDSAMYLCASSLVAGESSGYTFGSGTRLTVV.

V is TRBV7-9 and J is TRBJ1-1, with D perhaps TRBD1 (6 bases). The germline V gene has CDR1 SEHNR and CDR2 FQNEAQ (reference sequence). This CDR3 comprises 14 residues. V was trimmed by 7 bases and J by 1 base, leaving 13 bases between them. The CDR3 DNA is TGTGCCAGCACCGCAGAGGGGGGGAACACTGAAGCTTTCTTT. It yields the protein CASTAEGGNTEAFF.

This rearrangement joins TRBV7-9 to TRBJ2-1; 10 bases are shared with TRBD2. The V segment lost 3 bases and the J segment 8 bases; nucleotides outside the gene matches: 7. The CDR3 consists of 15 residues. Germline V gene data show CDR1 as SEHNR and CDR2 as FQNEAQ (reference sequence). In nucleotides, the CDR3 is TGTGCCAGCAGCTTTGTTCTAGCGGGAGTGTATGAGCAGTTCTTC. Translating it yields CASSFVLAGVYEQFF.